One and the same sample provided the 22 T cell receptor beta chains below, sequenced in a study of human T cells and chemical hapten exposure. TCRdb passed the RACE reads through MiXCR, listing each CDR3 protein once. The sample records tens of thousands of distinct CDR3 sequences, about 9.3% being singletons. Regarding time point: patch test 1, 2 weeks after DPC sensitization. Described treatment: therapeutic diphenylcyclopropenone sensitization with weekly scalp DPC. Sequencing was performed on whole blood, taken in connection with sensitization to the hapten diphenylcyclopropenone (DPC). These receptors all come from a woman aged 45-59 years with alopecia areata. Some clones in this sample may be carry-over from other donors' samples.

The genes are TRBV2 and TRBJ2-1; a weak D match, TRBD1 (6 bases). The CDR3 contains 12 residues. CDR1 is SNHLY, CDR2 FYNNEI, per germline. V lost 6 bases to trimming and J lost 6 bases, with 9 bases between them. The CDR3 protein is CASSTDSNEQFF. CDR3 nucleotides: TGTGCCAGCAGCACGGACAGCAATGAGCAGTTCTTC.

Only a few counts were recorded for this clonotype. The chain carries TRBV7-2 and TRBJ2-1; possibly TRBD2 for D (5 bases). This CDR3 comprises 16 residues. Looked up from germline, CDR1 is SGHTA and CDR2 is FQGNSA. Deletions cut 2 bases from V and 4 bases from J, with 15 bases between. The CDR3 bases are TGTGCCAGCAGCTTATTTGCGGTTCCGGGGTACAATGAGCAGTTCTTC. This codes for CASSLFAVPGYNEQFF.

This clonotype was found a few times. The rearrangement links TRBV7-3 to TRBJ2-1; 7 bases line up with TRBD2. Germline trimming cut 5 bases from V and 2 bases from J; bases unmatched to any gene: 3. This CDR3 contains 14 residues. Germline values: CDR1 SGHTA, CDR2 FQGTGA. The CDR3 loop reads CASSLGTTYNEQFF. The CDR3 DNA follows: TGTGCCAGCAGCCTCGGGACTACCTACAATGAGCAGTTCTTC.

The CDR3 is CSARGQGENIQYF. The CDR3 coding sequence is TGCAGTGCTAGAGGGCAGGGGGAGAACATTCAGTACTTC. This chain joins TRBV20-1 and TRBJ2-4, with TRBD1 matching 7 bases. Germline V CDR1 and CDR2: DFQATT, SNEGSKA (reference sequence). The CDR3 extends over 13 amino acids. The V and J ends lost 1 base and 7 bases, in that order; junction bases with no gene match: 4.

The CDR3 nucleotides are TGCAGTGCTAAGGGACTAGCGGGAGGACTGAGCTCCTACAATGAGCAGTTCTTC. It is translated as CSAKGLAGGLSSYNEQFF. The V and J genes are TRBV20-1 and TRBJ2-1; 15 positions match TRBD2. The germline V gene has CDR1 DFQATT and CDR2 SNEGSKA (reference sequence). The V and J ends lost 4 bases and 0 bases, in that order; junction bases with no gene match: 7. This CDR3 spans 18 amino acids.

This clonotype was recorded many times. CDR3 coding DNA: TGTGCCAGCGGACCCCAGGGGGCTGGCGCCGGGGAGCTGTTTTTT. It codes for CASGPQGAGAGELFF. The chain links TRBV9 to TRBJ2-2; the match to TRBD1 covers 8 bases. The CDR3 has 15 residues. The J segment lost 6 bases and the V segment lost 7 bases, leaving 11 bases of the junction unmatched. Germline V gene sequence: CDR1 SGDLS, CDR2 YYNGEE.

This clonotype has a handful of counts. V and J are TRBV14 and TRBJ2-1; 9 bases match TRBD2. The CDR3 runs to 14 residues. Germline CDR1 is SGHDN and CDR2 is FVKESK. The V gene end was trimmed by 4 bases and the J gene end by 7 bases; junction bases not matched to a gene: 5. The CDR3 sequence is CASSLRAGGNEQFF. Written as DNA, the CDR3 is TGTGCCAGCAGCCTAAGAGCGGGGGGAAATGAGCAGTTCTTC.

This clonotype was counted between two and nine times. The chain links TRBV30 to TRBJ2-7, with D uncertain. The V end was cut by 0 bases, the J end by 7 bases, with 13 bases between. The CDR3 is 13 amino acids. CDR1 and CDR2 from the germline V gene are GTSNPN and SVGIG (reference sequence). CDR3 coding DNA: TGTGCCTGGAGTGTTTTTCCGCTCGGGGAGCAGTACTTC. Translation: CAWSVFPLGEQYF.

This clonotype was picked up a small number of times. This sequence joins TRBV2 and TRBJ2-3; no clear D gene. V lost 0 bases and J 4 bases, leaving 8 bases between the germline ends. Germline loops: CDR1 SNHLY, CDR2 FYNNEI. The CDR3 has 14 residues. The CDR3 is CASSEAIGSDTQYF. CDR3 nucleotides: TGTGCCAGCAGTGAAGCAATAGGGTCAGATACGCAGTATTTT.

J is TRBJ2-6 and V is TRBV3-1; no clear D. The V end lost 1 base, the J end lost 10 bases, and 2 bases lay between the germline ends. This CDR3 has 11 residues. Germline V gene lookup returns CDR1 LGHDT and CDR2 YNNKEL (reference sequence). CDR3 region: CASSQANVLTF. In DNA, the CDR3 is TGTGCCAGCAGCCAAGCAAACGTCCTGACTTTC. The variable domain in full, with the rest retrieved from reference TRBV3-1 and TRBJ2-6, is DTAVSQTPKYLVTQMGNDKSIKCEQNLGHDTMYWYKQDSKKFLKIMFSYNNKELIINETVPNRFSPKSPDKAHLNLHINSLELGDSAVYFCASSQANVLTFGAGSRLTVL.

The CDR3 sequence: CASTTGGFAYEQYF. Written as DNA, the CDR3 is TGTGCCAGCACGACAGGGGGTTTCGCCTACGAGCAGTACTTC. This rearrangement joins TRBV28 to TRBJ2-7; TRBD1 matches 9 bases. The CDR3 is 14 amino acids. Germline CDR1 is MDHEN and CDR2 is SYDVKM. J lost 2 bases, V lost 7 bases, and 6 bases had no gene match. The variable domain in full, completed from reference TRBV28 and TRBJ2-7, reads DVKVTQSSRYLVKRTGEKVFLECVQDMDHENMFWYRQDPGLGLRLIYFSYDVKMKEKGDIPEGYSVSREKKERFSLILESASTNQTSMYLCASTTGGFAYEQYFGPGTRLTVT.

This clonotype was picked up a small number of times. The chain joins TRBV20-1 to TRBJ2-1; D unclear. V lost 6 bases, J lost 4 bases, and 13 bases lay in between. CDR1 and CDR2 (germline): DFQATT, SNEGSKA (reference sequence). The CDR3 length is 13 residues. The CDR3 region is CSAIKGWYNEQFF. The DNA for the CDR3 is TGCAGTGCGATAAAGGGTTGGTACAATGAGCAGTTCTTC.

The DNA for the CDR3 is TGCGCCAGCAGTCCCTCCGAGTACACTGAAGCTTTCTTT. Encoded protein: CASSPSEYTEAFF. The J gene is TRBJ1-1, the V gene TRBV10-1; the D is unclear. Trimming stripped 5 bases from V and 3 bases from J, with 10 bases between. CDR1 and CDR2 (germline): WNHNN, SYGVQD (reference sequence). CDR3 size: 13 residues.

The chain links TRBV6-2 or TRBV6-3 to TRBJ2-2; TRBD1 matches at 7 bases. Losses at the gene ends were 5 bases for V and 5 bases for J; bases not matched to a gene: 2. The V gene's germline CDR1 is MNHEY and CDR2 SVGEGT. CDR3 size: 13 residues. CDR3 sequence reads: CASSTGQTGELFF. For the CDR3, the DNA is TGTGCCAGCAGTACGGGACAGACCGGGGAGCTGTTTTTT.

This chain uses TRBV28 with TRBJ1-6; tentative D call: TRBD1 (5 bases). This CDR3 is 14 amino acids long. Trimming left V 6 bases short and J 5 bases short, with 11 bases between. Germline CDR1 MDHEN, CDR2 SYDVKM. This CDR3 is CASSMGGDNSPLHF. CDR3 DNA: TGTGCCAGCAGCATGGGGGGGGATAATTCACCCCTCCACTTT.

The chain recombines TRBV3-1 with TRBJ1-5, with D maybe TRBD1 (6 bases). Germline values: CDR1 LGHDT, CDR2 YNNKEL (reference sequence). The CDR3 sequence is 14 residues long. The ends were cut back, 3 bases at V and 7 bases at J, with 13 bases in the middle. The CDR3 loop reads CASSQGGAGQPQHF. The CDR3 DNA sequence: TGTGCCAGCAGCCAGGGGGGCGCGGGACAGCCCCAGCATTTT.

This clonotype came up a few times. The rearrangement uses TRBV20-1 and TRBJ1-5; no clear D gene. This CDR3 is built from 13 residues. Trimming took 0 bases from V and 7 from J, leaving 10 bases between them. The germline gives CDR1 DFQATT, CDR2 SNEGSKA (reference sequence). The CDR3 coding sequence is TGCAGTGCTAGAGAAATTGGTCAGCAGCCCCAGCATTTT. Amino acids: CSAREIGQQPQHF.

This clonotype has a handful of counts. The chain joins TRBV7-2 to TRBJ2-3, with D tentatively TRBD2 (6 bases). The CDR3 is made up of 16 amino acids. Germline V CDR1 and CDR2: SGHTA, FQGNSA. V lost 2 bases, J lost 2 bases, and 14 bases lay in between. CDR3 loop: CASSLREVGLTDTQYF. CDR3 DNA sequence: TGTGCCAGCAGCTTACGAGAGGTGGGACTCACAGATACGCAGTATTTT.

V gene TRBV7-2 combines with J gene TRBJ1-5, with TRBD1 identical over 9 bases. The CDR3 runs to 15 residues. Germline V gene lookup returns CDR1 SGHTA and CDR2 FQGNSA. J lost 6 bases, V lost 4 bases, and 7 bases had no gene match. CDR3 amino acids: CASSSGTGIGQPQHF. The DNA for the CDR3 is TGTGCCAGCAGCTCCGGGACAGGGATCGGTCAGCCCCAGCATTTT.

At least ten counts were recorded for this clonotype. This chain uses TRBV29-1 with TRBJ2-1, with TRBD2 as a possible D gene (7 bases). V lost 3 bases and J lost 12, with 12 bases in between. The CDR3 is made up of 11 amino acids. CDR1 and CDR2 from the germline V gene are SQVTM and ANQGSEA. For the CDR3, the DNA is TGCAGCGTTGAGAGGGGGGGAGGGCAGTTCTTC. This gives the protein CSVERGGGQFF.

Only a few counts were recorded for this clonotype. V usage is TRBV19 and J usage is TRBJ2-3; unclear D gene. V was clipped by 0 bases and J by 0 bases, with 13 bases between them. The CDR3 length is 17 residues. Germline assignment: CDR1 LNHDA and CDR2 SQIVND (reference sequence). The CDR3 DNA follows: TGTGCCAGTAGTATAGATGTCTTCGGGCTTAGCACAGATACGCAGTATTTT. Its protein product is CASSIDVFGLSTDTQYF.

Many counts were recorded for this clonotype. This chain uses TRBV4-2 with TRBJ2-3; D assignment may be TRBD1 or TRBD2 (6 bases each). Germline V lookup: CDR1 LGHNA, CDR2 YNFKEQ. V dropped 7 bases and J dropped 4 bases, with 18 bases sitting between them. The CDR3 sequence is 15 residues long. CDR3 in amino acids: CASTKGGPRADTQYF. CDR3 DNA: TGTGCCAGCACGAAGGGGGGACCCAGGGCAGATACGCAGTATTTT.